These 3 T cell receptor beta chains were all obtained from the same sample, sequenced in a study of T-cell reconstitution after alpha-beta-depleted transplantation in children. The TCRbeta library incorporated unique molecular identifiers. Each CDR3 protein is one row after TCRdb ran MiXCR on the PCR reads. This table has about 460,000 distinct CDR3 sequences, about an eighth appearing once. The material sequenced was PBMCs, mostly from graft donor cells, taken 180 days after TCRalphabeta/CD19-depleted stem cell transplant. The receptors here all came from a female patient between 2 and 10 years old who had a stem cell transplant for aplastic anemia, so the T cells may come from the graft donor.

This clonotype was observed a handful of times. This chain uses TRBV6-1 with TRBJ2-5; TRBD2 agrees at 9 bases. CDR1 is MNHNS and CDR2 is SASEGT in the germline V gene. CDR3 length equals 17 residues. V shed 3 bases, J shed 4 bases, and the junction held 12 bases outside the gene matches. In DNA, the CDR3 is TGTGCCAGCAGTGACTGGTTAGGACTAGCGAGGGGAGAGACCCAGTACTTC. It is translated as CASSDWLGLARGETQYF.

This clonotype has at least ten counts. The rearrangement joins TRBV6-1 to TRBJ2-1; TRBD2 agrees at 10 bases. V trimming: 3 bases; J trimming: 1 base; junction bases outside the gene matches: 3. Germline lookup yields CDR1 MNHNS and CDR2 SASEGT. The CDR3 has 16 residues. The CDR3 spells CASSDPSGSSYNEQFF. Here the CDR3 DNA reads TGTGCCAGCAGTGATCCTAGCGGGAGTTCCTACAATGAGCAGTTCTTC.

The V call is TRBV12-3 or TRBV12-4, the J call TRBJ2-7; D gene uncertain. This CDR3 comprises 15 residues. Trimming shortened V by 5 bases and J by 1 base, and 15 bases separated the two germline ends. CDR3 region: CASSPGLNPSYEQYF. The CDR3 DNA follows: TGTGCCAGCAGTCCCGGGCTCAACCCTTCCTACGAGCAGTACTTC.